This T cell receptor beta chain was sequenced in a study of blood T cell repertoires in COVID-19. There are 12 residues in the CDR3. The germline CDR1 and CDR2 sequences are SGHDT and YYEEEE. V was trimmed by 2 bases and J by 9 bases, leaving 9 bases between them. Authors' analysis steps: Reference gene primer amplification in the assay estimated nucleated cell counts. Some clones are missing from TCRdb's copy, which holds only in-frame ones; the method was immunoSEQ multiplex PCR. The V and J calls and clone size are taken from that table; D and trimming were inferred from the DNA. The data show more than 300,000 clones, approximately 89% seen once.

The specimen sequenced was peripheral blood. The J gene is TRBJ2-1, the V gene TRBV5-6; D uncertain. This TCR came from a woman aged 30 to 39 with COVID-19, enrolled during active disease. CDR3 DNA sequence: TGTGCCAGCAGCTTTCTCTCTTTTGAGCAGTTCTTC. Translation gives CASSFLSFEQFF.